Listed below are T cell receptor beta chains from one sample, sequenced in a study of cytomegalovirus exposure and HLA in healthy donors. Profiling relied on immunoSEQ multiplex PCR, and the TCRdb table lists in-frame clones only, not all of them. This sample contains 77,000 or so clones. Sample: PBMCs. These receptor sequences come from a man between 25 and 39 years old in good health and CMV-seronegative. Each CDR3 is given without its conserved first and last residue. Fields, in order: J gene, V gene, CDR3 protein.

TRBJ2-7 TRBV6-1 ASGTGYEQY
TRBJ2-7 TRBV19 ASSVDPSNRGEQY
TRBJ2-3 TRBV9 ASSFRGAGVTDTQY
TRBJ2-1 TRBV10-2 ATWRVWNEQF
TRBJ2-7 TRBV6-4 ASSDAVAPKNYEQY
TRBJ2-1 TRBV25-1 ASRDSRDPEQF
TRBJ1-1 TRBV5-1 ASSLERRGTEAF
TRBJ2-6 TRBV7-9 ASSLGTGGSGANVLT
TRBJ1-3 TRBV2 ASSPRGPGQGTDTIY
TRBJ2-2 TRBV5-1 ASSLGLAGSTGELF
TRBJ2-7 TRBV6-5 ASQPHGTGGRGQY
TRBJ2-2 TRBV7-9 ASSLAGQGATGELF
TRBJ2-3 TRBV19 ASSIVGGGHTPQY
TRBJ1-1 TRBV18 ASSLTGWDTEAF
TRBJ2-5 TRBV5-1 ASSLGSAGVETQY
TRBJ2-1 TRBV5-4 ASSLGGLAGLYNEQF
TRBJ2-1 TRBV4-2 ASSEVGNEQF
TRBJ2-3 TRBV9 ASSVRGSGIPDTQY
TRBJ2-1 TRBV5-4 ASSSSSGEQF
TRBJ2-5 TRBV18 ASSPTSGGTQETQY
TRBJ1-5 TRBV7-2 ASSPDSDSGQPQH
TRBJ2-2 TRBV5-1 ASSLGAGGPTGELF
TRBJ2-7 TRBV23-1 ASSQSDRGPYEQY
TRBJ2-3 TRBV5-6 ASSFPTGGTDTQY
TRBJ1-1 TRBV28 ASSVYGGGSLEAF
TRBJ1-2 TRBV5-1 ASSWGVGSYGYT
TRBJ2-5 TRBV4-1 ASSQVDSQETQY
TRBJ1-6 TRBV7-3 ASSPRLNSPLH
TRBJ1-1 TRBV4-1 ASSQRTGDTEAF
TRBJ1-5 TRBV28 ASSPPGQGYQPQH
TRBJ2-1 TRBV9 AHPPLDPPGAYNEQF
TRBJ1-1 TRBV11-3 ASSIRVWGLMNTEAF
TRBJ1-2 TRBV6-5 ASSPRGREVSGYT
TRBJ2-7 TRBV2 ASRGWGTKYEQY
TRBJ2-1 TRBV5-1 ASGPGLVSYNEQF
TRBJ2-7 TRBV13 ASTVAGVAYEQY
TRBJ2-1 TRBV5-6 ASLRGPTSLGQF
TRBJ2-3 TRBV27 ASSPTSSADTQY
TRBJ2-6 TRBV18 ASSPLAGGGSSGANVLT
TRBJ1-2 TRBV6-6 ASSPRQVYGYT
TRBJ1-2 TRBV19 ASASPGQYGYT
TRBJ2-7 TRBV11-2 ASRRPAGPDYEQY
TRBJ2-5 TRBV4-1 ASSLTGIQETQY
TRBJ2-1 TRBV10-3 AISDLLAGGNEQF
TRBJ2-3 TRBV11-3 ASSFASGSTDTQY
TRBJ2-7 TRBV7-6 ASSPKGLQSSYEQY
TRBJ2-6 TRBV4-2 ASSQGSGSGANVLT
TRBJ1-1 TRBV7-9 ASSKPEGGNTEAF
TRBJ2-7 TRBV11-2 ASSLEGQGIYEQY
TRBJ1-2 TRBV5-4 ASSLANGVPS
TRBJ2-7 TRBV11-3 ASTFDRGISYEQY
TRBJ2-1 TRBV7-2 ASSLGTASGGAWYNEQF
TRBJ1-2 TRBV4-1 ASSQSGDGYT
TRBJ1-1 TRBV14 ASSKDLNTEAF
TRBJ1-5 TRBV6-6 ASRATGDSQPQH
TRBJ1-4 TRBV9 ASGDPGTALHGSSNEKLF
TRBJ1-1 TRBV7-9 ASSLRHNTEAF